This T cell receptor (beta chain) was obtained from a study of T cells after posttransplantation cyclophosphamide. This related bone marrow graft donor gave peripheral blood on the day of marrow donation. Study-level findings and limits: Blood and skin or GI T cell repertoires showed limited TRB overlap. Donor-recipient repertoire similarity was low at 1-2 months, rising over year one. Recipient CMV seropositivity and CMV reactivation strongly tracked TRB clonality.

Data came from immunoSEQ multiplex PCR; TCRdb stores just in-frame clones and leaves some out. In the table there are 51,000 or so clones, approximately 94% of which are singletons. Note on this clone: Its target is unknown.

Germline CDR1 is SGHDT and CDR2 is YYEEEE. V was pared by 0 bases and J by 4 bases, with 10 bases between. The CDR3 runs to 14 residues. The sequence derives from a woman in her twenties or thirties in good health and a related stem cell transplant donor. This chain connects TRBV5-6 to TRBJ1-1; weak D call: TRBD1 (6 bases). Sequences were obtained from PBMCs. CDR3 in DNA: TGTGCCAGCAGCTTGGGTAGGGGGGGCACTGAAGCTTTCTTT. This sequence encodes CASSLGRGGTEAFF.